What follows are 31 T cell receptor beta chains derived from one specimen sequenced in a study of control samples from healthy donors and cancer patients. Assay: immunoSEQ multiplex PCR; the TCRdb copy retains only in-frame clones and omits some. This sample has 80,000 to 100,000 clones, with roughly 92% found just once. The sequencing input was blood. The receptors originated from a human donor in good health. The donor label of this sample is uncertain.

The genes are TRBV24-1 and TRBJ2-5, with TRBD2 matching over 9 bases. CDR1 is KGHDR, CDR2 SFDVKD, per germline. The V gene end was trimmed by 1 base and the J gene end by 5 bases; junction bases not matched to a gene: 13. This CDR3 is built from 18 residues. CDR3 protein: CATSDFAERGDHGETQYF. CDR3 sequence (DNA): TGTGCCACCAGTGATTTTGCGGAGCGGGGGGACCACGGGGAGACCCAGTACTTC.

This chain joins TRBV7-2 and TRBJ1-1; tentatively, D is TRBD1 (6 bases). The CDR3 covers 13 residues. CDR1 SGHTA and CDR2 FQGNSA come from the germline V gene. The germline V and J ends were trimmed by 4 bases and 6 bases, with 12 bases remaining between them. The CDR3 spells CASSSDRLAEAFF. Here the CDR3 DNA reads TGTGCCAGCAGCTCCGACAGGCTGGCTGAAGCTTTCTTT.

The V and J genes are TRBV5-6 and TRBJ2-3; 9 bases align to TRBD1. This CDR3 has 16 residues. J was trimmed by 3 bases and V by 0 bases; bases with no gene match: 5. Per germline, CDR1 SGHDT and CDR2 YYEEEE. The CDR3 sequence: CASSLGGTGRTDTQYF. The CDR3 DNA reads as TGTGCCAGCAGCTTGGGAGGGACAGGGCGTACAGATACGCAGTATTTT.

The V call is TRBV11-2, the J call TRBJ2-7; D gene ambiguous. V lost 2 bases and J lost 3, with 11 bases in between. This CDR3 spans 14 amino acids. Germline V CDR1 and CDR2: SGHAT, FQNNGV. The CDR3 is CASSLPGPNYEQYV. The CDR3 DNA is TGTGCCAGCAGCTTACCTGGGCCGAACTACGAGCAGTACGTC.

The rearrangement links TRBV6-2 or TRBV6-3 to TRBJ1-1; D unresolved. Trimming took off 2 bases at V and 0 bases at J, with 16 bases between the two ends. Per germline, CDR1 MNHEY and CDR2 SVGEGT. The CDR3 loop spans 17 amino acids. DNA of the CDR3: TGTGCCAGCAGTTACAGGAGGGTGCGGCGAATGAACACTGAAGCTTTCTTT. This sequence encodes CASSYRRVRRMNTEAFF.

The sample holds one count of this clone. The rearrangement uses TRBV27 and TRBJ2-3; D gene ambiguous. Germline CDR1 reads MNHEY; CDR2 reads SMNVEV (reference sequence). The CDR3 covers 16 residues. The V end lost 3 bases, the J end lost 3 bases, and 16 bases lay between the germline ends. CDR3 nucleotide sequence: TGTGCCAGCAGTTTTGTCGGCCCTTTCCTAACAGATACGCAGTATTTT. Protein product: CASSFVGPFLTDTQYF.

V is TRBV4-3 and J is TRBJ1-3; 7 bases are shared with TRBD1. CDR1 LGHNA and CDR2 YSLEER come from the germline V gene. V was clipped by 0 bases and J by 0 bases; unmatched bases: 11. The CDR3 covers 19 residues. CDR3 region: CASSQDLPGTVFSGNTIYF. Written as DNA, the CDR3 is TGCGCCAGCAGCCAAGACCTCCCCGGGACAGTCTTCTCTGGAAACACCATATATTTT.

This sequence joins TRBV20-1 and TRBJ1-4, with D maybe TRBD1 (6 bases). CDR1 is DFQATT, CDR2 SNEGSKA, per germline (reference sequence). V was trimmed by 3 bases and J by 8 bases, leaving 19 bases between them. The CDR3 runs to 15 residues. The CDR3: CSASRPTGLNEKLFF. In DNA form, the CDR3 reads TGCAGTGCTAGTCGACCCACAGGGCTTAACGAAAAACTGTTTTTT.

This clone was seen only once. The rearrangement joins TRBV21-1 to TRBJ2-7. TRBV21-1 corresponds to a pseudogene. The CDR3 spans 13 residues. CDR3 residues: CASSKGRVYEQYF. CDR3 sequence (DNA): TGTGCCAGCAGCAAAGGTAGGGTCTACGAGCAGTACTTC.

This rearrangement joins TRBV18 to TRBJ1-2; D possibly corresponds to TRBD1 (6 bases). Looked up from germline, CDR1 is KGHSH and CDR2 is LQKENI. The CDR3 is 15 amino acids. With 4 bases removed from V and 2 bases from J, the gap between germline ends came to 14 bases. CDR3 sequence: CASSRNPDRNYGYTF. The CDR3 DNA is TGTGCCAGCTCACGTAACCCGGACAGAAACTATGGCTACACCTTC.

This clone showed up just once. The genes are TRBV5-4 and TRBJ1-1; TRBD1 might be the D (6 bases). In germline, CDR1 is SGHNT, CDR2 YYREEE (reference sequence). Trimming shortened V by 0 bases and J by 4 bases, and 10 bases separated the two germline ends. CDR3 size: 14 residues. The CDR3 DNA is TGTGCCAGCAGCTTGGACAGGGCAAGCACTGAAGCTTTCTTT. Its translation is CASSLDRASTEAFF. Supplemented by reference TRBV5-4 and TRBJ1-1, the full variable domain reads ETGVTQSPTHLIKTRGQQVTLRCSSQSGHNTVSWYQQALGQGPQFIFQYYREEENGRGNFPPRFSGLQFPNYSSELNVNALELDDSALYLCASSLDRASTEAFFGQGTRLTVV.

The V call is TRBV18, the J call TRBJ2-7; 7 nucleotides align to TRBD1. V was pared by 4 bases and J by 0 bases, with 6 bases of the junction left unmatched. The CDR3 is made up of 15 amino acids. Germline CDR1 is KGHSH and CDR2 is LQKENI. The CDR3 is CASSLQGDSSYEQYF. The CDR3 DNA sequence: TGTGCCAGCTCACTCCAGGGGGATAGCTCCTACGAGCAGTACTTC. The variable domain in full, with the rest retrieved from reference TRBV18 and TRBJ2-7, is NAGVMQNPRHLVRRRGQEARLRCSPMKGHSHVYWYRQLPEEGLKFMVYLQKENIIDESGMPKERFSAEFPKEGPSILRIQQVVRGDSAAYFCASSLQGDSSYEQYFGPGTRLTVT.

This clone was counted once. This rearrangement joins TRBV7-8 to TRBJ2-3, with D possibly being TRBD2 (5 bases). Trimming left V 4 bases short and J 3 bases short, with 14 bases between. In germline, CDR1 is SGHVS, CDR2 FQNEAQ. The CDR3 consists of 15 residues. The CDR3 loop reads CASSSGRLSTDTQYF. The CDR3 DNA is TGTGCCAGCAGCTCGGGAAGGCTTTCGACAGATACGCAGTATTTT.

This chain connects TRBV7-6 to TRBJ2-2; D gene unclear. Germline loops: CDR1 SGHVS, CDR2 FNYEAQ. The CDR3 consists of 17 residues. The ends were cut back, 1 base at V and 4 bases at J, with 16 bases in the middle. This CDR3 reads CASSLEASASVTGELFF. CDR3 DNA: TGTGCCAGCAGCTTAGAAGCCTCGGCATCGGTCACCGGGGAGCTGTTTTTT.

The rearrangement links TRBV19 to TRBJ1-4, with TRBD1 matching over 11 bases. The CDR3 contains 15 residues. V gave up 9 bases and J gave up 4 bases; unmatched junction bases: 7. The germline V gene encodes CDR1 LNHDA and CDR2 SQIVND (reference sequence). The CDR3 reads CASQGTGGRNEKLFF. Written as DNA, the CDR3 is TGTGCCAGCCAAGGGACAGGGGGACGTAATGAAAAACTGTTTTTT.

The V and J genes are TRBV25-1 and TRBJ1-2; no firm D call. V gave up 3 bases and J gave up 2 bases, with 10 bases separating them. Germline-derived CDR1 and CDR2 are MGHDK and SYGVNS. The CDR3 runs to 14 residues. This chain's CDR3 is CASSDPGWNYGYTF. CDR3 coding DNA: TGTGCCAGCAGTGATCCGGGTTGGAACTATGGCTACACCTTC.

This clone was found once. The V and J genes are TRBV5-1 and TRBJ1-1, with TRBD1 matching 10 bases. This CDR3 is 16 amino acids long. Germline CDR1 is SGHRS and CDR2 is YFSETQ. V was pared by 3 bases and J by 0 bases, with 5 bases of the junction left unmatched. The DNA of the CDR3 is TGCGCCAGCAGCTGGGGACAGGGGTTGGTGAACACTGAAGCTTTCTTT. Amino acid sequence: CASSWGQGLVNTEAFF.

This chain joins TRBV19 and TRBJ2-7; D gene ambiguous. This CDR3 contains 14 residues. V was trimmed by 7 bases and J by 6 bases, leaving 19 bases between them. Germline lookup yields CDR1 LNHDA and CDR2 SQIVND (reference sequence). CDR3 nucleotide sequence: TGTGCCAGTACCCTTAGGGTAGGGCTGGCCGAGCAGTACTTC. Protein sequence: CASTLRVGLAEQYF.

The chain carries TRBV5-4 and TRBJ1-3; 7 bases align to TRBD1. The CDR3 is made up of 14 amino acids. The germline V gene encodes CDR1 SGHNT and CDR2 YYREEE (reference sequence). Trimming at V came to 4 bases and at J to 3 bases, leaving 4 bases not matched to a gene. CDR3 in amino acids: CASSPTGRGNTIYF. The CDR3 DNA reads TGTGCCAGCAGCCCGACAGGGCGTGGAAACACCATATATTTT.

This chain joins TRBV5-4 and TRBJ2-3, with TRBD1 identical over 8 bases. V shed 6 bases and J 5 bases; nucleotides not matched to a gene: 8. Germline V gene data show CDR1 as SGHNT and CDR2 as YYREEE (reference sequence). This CDR3 region has 14 residues. The CDR3 bases are TGTGCCAGCACCACAGGACAGGGAGGAGATACGCAGTATTTT. This codes for CASTTGQGGDTQYF.

A single count supports this clone. V gene TRBV6-4 combines with J gene TRBJ2-5; D perhaps matches TRBD2 (5 bases). Germline V gives CDR1 MRHNA, CDR2 SNTAGT. V was clipped by 2 bases and J by 5 bases, with 12 bases between them. This CDR3 comprises 14 residues. The CDR3 sequence is CASSDVGGSETQYF. Written as DNA, the CDR3 is TGTGCCAGCAGTGACGTCGGAGGCTCGGAGACCCAGTACTTC.

The chain has TRBV5-4 and TRBJ1-4; D is unclear. The germline gives CDR1 SGHNT, CDR2 YYREEE (reference sequence). Trimming removed 2 bases from V and 4 bases from J, with 9 bases in between. The CDR3 is 14 residues long. The CDR3 is CASSFDGSNEKLFF. The CDR3 nucleotides are TGTGCCAGCAGCTTTGACGGTAGTAATGAAAAACTGTTTTTT.

The chain uses TRBV20-1 and TRBJ2-4; D call uncertain. Germline-derived CDR1 and CDR2 are DFQATT and SNEGSKA (reference sequence). The CDR3 extends over 11 amino acids. V was pared by 0 bases and J by 7 bases, with 4 bases between. CDR3 DNA: TGCAGTGCTAGAGATGTGAACATTCAGTACTTC. Translated, it gives CSARDVNIQYF.

The chain carries TRBV2 and TRBJ1-2; the D gene is possibly TRBD1 (6 bases). CDR1 is SNHLY and CDR2 is FYNNEI in the germline V gene. V lost 2 bases and J lost 7, with 11 bases in between. CDR3 length equals 13 residues. The CDR3: CASSEIQGGGYTF. The CDR3 region has the DNA TGTGCCAGCAGTGAAATACAGGGCGGTGGCTACACCTTC.

This clone was observed once. The V call is TRBV21-1, the J call TRBJ1-1; the DNA was not compared with TRBD1, the D call given in the table. TRBV21-1 is a pseudogene locus. The CDR3 is 16 residues long. CDR3 bases: TGTGCCAGCAGCAAGCACAGGGGGCCAGTTAACACTGAAGCTTTCTTT. It specifies CASSKHRGPVNTEAFF.

The V gene is TRBV10-3, the J gene TRBJ1-1; D perhaps matches TRBD1 (5 bases). The CDR3 is made up of 12 amino acids. The V gene lost 2 bases and the J gene lost 11 bases, with 12 bases spanning the gap. Per the germline V gene, CDR1 is ENHRY and CDR2 is SYGVKD. The CDR3 reads CAISEPGGGAFF. The CDR3 region has the DNA TGTGCCATCAGTGAGCCTGGTGGGGGTGCTTTCTTT.

V is TRBV10-2 and J is TRBJ1-4; 9 nucleotides agree with TRBD1. The CDR3 has 16 residues. The V and J ends lost 6 bases and 5 bases, in that order; junction bases with no gene match: 10. Germline CDR1 reads WSHSY; CDR2 reads SAAADI. The CDR3 region has the DNA TGCGCCAGCAGAGACCCTTGGACAGGGGAGAATGAAAAACTGTTTTTT. This codes for CASRDPWTGENEKLFF.

V and J are TRBV19 and TRBJ2-7; D gene ambiguous. V was pared by 3 bases and J by 0 bases, with 9 bases between. The length of the CDR3 is 14 residues. In germline, CDR1 is LNHDA, CDR2 SQIVND (reference sequence). The CDR3 loop is CASSMGHSSYEQYF. CDR3 DNA: TGTGCCAGTAGTATGGGTCATAGCTCCTACGAGCAGTACTTC.

The chain links TRBV11-2 to TRBJ2-1, with 8 bases lining up with TRBD1. Germline CDR1 is SGHAT and CDR2 is FQNNGV. The length of the CDR3 is 16 residues. V shed 7 bases and J 7 bases; nucleotides not matched to a gene: 15. The DNA for the CDR3 is TGTGCCAGCAAGGTCCGGCGACAGGGGTTGTGGAATGAGCAGTTCTTC. It is translated as CASKVRRQGLWNEQFF.

The V and J genes are TRBV4-3 and TRBJ1-3; 8 nucleotides align to TRBD1. Germline CDR1 reads LGHNA; CDR2 reads YSLEER. V dropped 0 bases and J dropped 0; count of bases not matched to a gene: 10. This CDR3 has 19 amino acids. The CDR3 region has the DNA TGCGCCAGCAGCCAAGATCATTGGGACAGGCCGGACTCTGGAAACACCATATATTTT. It encodes CASSQDHWDRPDSGNTIYF.

This chain uses TRBV19 with TRBJ2-2; TRBD1 matches at 9 bases. The germline CDR1 and CDR2 sequences are LNHDA and SQIVND (reference sequence). This CDR3 comprises 16 residues. V dropped 4 bases and J dropped 3; count of bases not matched to a gene: 6. The CDR3 is CASSTAQGAYTGELFF. CDR3 sequence (DNA): TGTGCCAGTAGTACAGCACAGGGGGCCTACACCGGGGAGCTGTTTTTT. Full variable domain (remainder filled in from reference TRBV19 and TRBJ2-2): DGGITQSPKYLFRKEGQNVTLSCEQNLNHDAMYWYRQDPGQGLRLIYYSQIVNDFQKGDIAEGYSVSREKKESFPLTVTSAQKNPTAFYLCASSTAQGAYTGELFFGEGSRLTVL.